One and the same sample provided the 8 T cell receptor beta chains below, sequenced in a study of shared clonotypes between healthy human individuals. This table comes from immunoSEQ multiplex PCR, and its TCRdb copy is limited to in-frame clones, with some not included. The table has roughly 660,000 clones, less than 95% seen once. Material: memory CD8+ T cells from PBMCs. Described subset: CD45RO+ cells pooled with CCR7-negative TemRA cells. Receptor source: a man between 18 and 35 years old in good health. Some clones in this sample may be carry-over from other donors' samples.

The V and J genes are TRBV7-9 and TRBJ2-1; 8 bases are a match to TRBD2. The CDR3 sequence is 14 residues long. Trimming at V came to 6 bases and at J to 7 bases, leaving 8 bases not matched to a gene. CDR1 is SEHNR, CDR2 FQNEAQ, per germline (reference sequence). CDR3 protein: CASSISGIWNEQFF. The CDR3 DNA is TGTGCCAGCAGTATTAGCGGGATTTGGAATGAGCAGTTCTTC.

This chain connects TRBV19 to TRBJ1-2; perhaps TRBD1 as D (5 bases). Per germline, CDR1 LNHDA and CDR2 SQIVND (reference sequence). The CDR3 totals 14 residues. Trimming took off 5 bases at V and 8 bases at J, with 18 bases between the two ends. DNA for the CDR3: TGTGCCAGTAGTCTCGCGACAGCGGGCTGGGGCTACACCTTC. Protein product: CASSLATAGWGYTF.

The chain couples TRBV2 to TRBJ1-2; D gene unclear. The length of the CDR3 is 13 residues. Trimming pared 2 bases from V and 2 bases from J, leaving 6 bases between. Germline V CDR1 and CDR2: SNHLY, FYNNEI. The CDR3 region is CASSESQNYGYTF. The DNA for the CDR3 is TGTGCCAGCAGTGAATCCCAGAACTATGGCTACACCTTC.

The chain recombines TRBV5-1 with TRBJ1-3; weak D call: TRBD1 (6 bases). With 5 bases removed from V and 2 bases from J, the gap between germline ends came to 14 bases. The CDR3 loop spans 15 amino acids. Germline V gene data show CDR1 as SGHRS and CDR2 as YFSETQ. CDR3 protein: CASRPTGTAGNTIYF. CDR3 bases: TGCGCCAGCAGGCCTACAGGGACGGCTGGAAACACCATATATTTT.

This sequence joins TRBV29-1 and TRBJ1-2, with a tentative D call TRBD1 (6 bases). The CDR3 has 12 amino acids. Trimming took 7 bases from V and 5 from J, leaving 14 bases between them. In germline, CDR1 is SQVTM, CDR2 ANQGSEA. CDR3 region: CSARQGRYGYTF. The CDR3 DNA reads TGCAGCGCTCGGCAGGGGCGTTATGGCTACACCTTC.

V gene TRBV5-1 combines with J gene TRBJ2-7; D is possibly TRBD2 (6 bases). This CDR3 has 16 amino acids. Between the trimmed V and J ends, which lost 4 bases and 0 bases, there was a span of 17 bases. Germline assignment: CDR1 SGHRS and CDR2 YFSETQ. This CDR3 is CASSQTIAELSYEQYF. CDR3 nucleotides: TGCGCCAGCAGCCAGACCATAGCGGAACTCTCCTACGAGCAGTACTTC.

J is TRBJ2-5 and V is TRBV27; D perhaps matches TRBD1 (6 bases). Trimming removed 4 bases at V and 5 bases at J, with 14 bases between. Germline V gene lookup returns CDR1 MNHEY and CDR2 SMNVEV (reference sequence). This CDR3 comprises 14 residues. CDR3 sequence: CASSSAGAGETQYF. As DNA, the CDR3 is TGTGCCAGCAGTTCTGCAGGGGCAGGGGAGACCCAGTACTTC.

This sequence joins TRBV15 and TRBJ1-5; perhaps TRBD1 as D (5 bases). Trimming took off 6 bases at V and 3 bases at J, with 12 bases between the two ends. Per the germline V gene, CDR1 is LNHNV and CDR2 is YYDKDF (reference sequence). CDR3 length: 14 residues. Here the CDR3 DNA reads TGTGCCACCAGAGGGGCAGGAAACAATCAGCCCCAGCATTTT. Translating it yields CATRGAGNNQPQHF. Using reference TRBV15 and TRBJ1-5 for the parts outside the CDR3, the full variable domain is DAMVIQNPRYQVTQFGKPVTLSCSQTLNHNVMYWYQQKSSQAPKLLFHYYDKDFNNEADTPDNFQSRRPNTSFCFLDIRSPGLGDTAMYLCATRGAGNNQPQHFGDGTRLSIL.